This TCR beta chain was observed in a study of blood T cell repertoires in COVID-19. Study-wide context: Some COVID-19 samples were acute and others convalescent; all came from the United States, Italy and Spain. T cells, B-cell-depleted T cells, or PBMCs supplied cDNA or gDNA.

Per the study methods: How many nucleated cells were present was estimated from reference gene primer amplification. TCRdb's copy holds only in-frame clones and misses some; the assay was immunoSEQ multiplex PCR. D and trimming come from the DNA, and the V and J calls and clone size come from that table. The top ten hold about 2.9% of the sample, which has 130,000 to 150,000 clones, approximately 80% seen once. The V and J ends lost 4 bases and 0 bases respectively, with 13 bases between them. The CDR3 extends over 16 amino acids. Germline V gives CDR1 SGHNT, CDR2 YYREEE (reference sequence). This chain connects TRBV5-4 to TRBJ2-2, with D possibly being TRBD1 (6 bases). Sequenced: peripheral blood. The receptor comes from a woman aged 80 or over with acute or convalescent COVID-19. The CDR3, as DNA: TGTGCCAGCAGCCGGACAGCCTCCGCGAACACCGGGGAGCTGTTTTTT. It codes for CASSRTASANTGELFF.